The clone carrying this T cell receptor beta chain came up a few times. The target antigen is unknown. The CDR3 has 16 amino acids. V dropped 3 bases and J dropped 4; count of bases not matched to a gene: 6. Germline V gives CDR1 LNHNV, CDR2 YYDKDF (reference sequence). TCRdb called the 5' RACE reads again in MiXCR, with one record for every CDR3 protein. The sample holds around 340,000 distinct CDR3 sequences, approximately 13% seen once. This sample stems from a study of identical twins. Study-level points and caveats: Abundant beta clonotypes from cord blood bore fewer insertions; memory repertoires lacked this pattern.

These records were also assigned to another study, of yellow fever vaccine responses in identical twins.

Material: CD8+ T cells sorted from blood. This TCR was recovered from a woman aged 18-30 years in good health. This sequence joins TRBV15 and TRBJ2-2; 9 nucleotides align to TRBD2. In nucleotides, the CDR3 is TGTGCCACCAGCAGTTCGCGGGAGGGCCCCACCGGGGAGCTGTTTTTT. It yields the protein CATSSSREGPTGELFF.